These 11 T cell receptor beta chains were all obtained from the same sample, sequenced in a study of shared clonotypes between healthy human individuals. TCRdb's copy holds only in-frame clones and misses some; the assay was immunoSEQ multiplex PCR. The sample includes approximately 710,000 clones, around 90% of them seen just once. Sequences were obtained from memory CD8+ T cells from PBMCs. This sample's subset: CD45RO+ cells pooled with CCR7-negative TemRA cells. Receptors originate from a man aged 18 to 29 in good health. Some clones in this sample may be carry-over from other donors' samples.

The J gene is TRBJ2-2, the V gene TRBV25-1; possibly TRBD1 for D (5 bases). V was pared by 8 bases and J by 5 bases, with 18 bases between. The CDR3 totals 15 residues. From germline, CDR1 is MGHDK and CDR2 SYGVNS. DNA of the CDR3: TGTGCCAGCCTGGGGAAGGGGTATTTTACCGGGGAGCTGTTTTTT. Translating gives CASLGKGYFTGELFF. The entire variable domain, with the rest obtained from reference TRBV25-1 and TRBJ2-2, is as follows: EADIYQTPRYLVIGTGKKITLECSQTMGHDKMYWYQQDPGMELHLIHYSYGVNSTEKGDLSSESTVSRIRTEHFPLTLESARPSHTSQYLCASLGKGYFTGELFFGEGSRLTVL.

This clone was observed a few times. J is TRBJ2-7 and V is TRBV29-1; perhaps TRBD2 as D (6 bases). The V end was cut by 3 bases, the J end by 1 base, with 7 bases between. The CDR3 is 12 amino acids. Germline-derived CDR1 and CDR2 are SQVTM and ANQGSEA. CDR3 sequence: CSVEGTSYEQYF. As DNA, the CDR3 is TGCAGCGTTGAGGGGACTTCCTACGAGCAGTACTTC.

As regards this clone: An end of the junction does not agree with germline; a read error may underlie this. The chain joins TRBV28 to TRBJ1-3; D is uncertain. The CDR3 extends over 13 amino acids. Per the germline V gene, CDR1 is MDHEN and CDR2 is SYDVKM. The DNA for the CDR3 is TGTGCCAGCAGTTATCGGACGGACCCCGCTGGGAATTTT. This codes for CASSYRTDPAGNF.

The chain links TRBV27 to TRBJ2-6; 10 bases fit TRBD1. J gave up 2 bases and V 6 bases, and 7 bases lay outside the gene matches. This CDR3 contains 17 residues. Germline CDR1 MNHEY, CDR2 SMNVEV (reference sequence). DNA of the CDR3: TGTGCCAGCAGGGGACAGGGGAGCTTTCCTGGGGCCAACGTCCTGACTTTC. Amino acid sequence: CASRGQGSFPGANVLTF.

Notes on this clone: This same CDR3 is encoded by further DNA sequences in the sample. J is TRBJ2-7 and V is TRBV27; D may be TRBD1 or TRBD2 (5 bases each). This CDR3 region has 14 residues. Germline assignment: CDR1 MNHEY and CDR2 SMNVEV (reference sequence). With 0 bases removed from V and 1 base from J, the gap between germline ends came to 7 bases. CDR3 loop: CASSLSGDSYEQYF. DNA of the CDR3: TGTGCCAGCAGTTTATCGGGGGATTCCTACGAGCAGTACTTC.

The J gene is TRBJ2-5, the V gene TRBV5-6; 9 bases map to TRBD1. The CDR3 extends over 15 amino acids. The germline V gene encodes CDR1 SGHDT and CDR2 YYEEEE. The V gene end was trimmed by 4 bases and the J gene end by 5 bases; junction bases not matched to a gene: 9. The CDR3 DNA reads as TGTGCCAGCAGCCACCTACAGGGGGCCCAGGAGACCCAGTACTTC. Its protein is CASSHLQGAQETQYF.

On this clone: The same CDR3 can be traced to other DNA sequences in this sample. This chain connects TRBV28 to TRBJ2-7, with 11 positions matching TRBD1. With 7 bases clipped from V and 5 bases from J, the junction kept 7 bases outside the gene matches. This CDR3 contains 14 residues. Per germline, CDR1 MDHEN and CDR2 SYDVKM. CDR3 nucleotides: TGTGCCAGCACCTGGACAGGGGGCAGCGACGAGCAGTACTTC. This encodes CASTWTGGSDEQYF. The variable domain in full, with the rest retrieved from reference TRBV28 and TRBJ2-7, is DVKVTQSSRYLVKRTGEKVFLECVQDMDHENMFWYRQDPGLGLRLIYFSYDVKMKEKGDIPEGYSVSREKKERFSLILESASTNQTSMYLCASTWTGGSDEQYFGPGTRLTVT.

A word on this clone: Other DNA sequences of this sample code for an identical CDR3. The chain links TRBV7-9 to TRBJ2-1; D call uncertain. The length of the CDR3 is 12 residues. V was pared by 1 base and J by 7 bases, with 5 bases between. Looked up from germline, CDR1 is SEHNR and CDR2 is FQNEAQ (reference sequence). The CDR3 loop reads CASSLEGNEQFF. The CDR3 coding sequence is TGTGCCAGCAGCTTAGAGGGTAATGAGCAGTTCTTC.

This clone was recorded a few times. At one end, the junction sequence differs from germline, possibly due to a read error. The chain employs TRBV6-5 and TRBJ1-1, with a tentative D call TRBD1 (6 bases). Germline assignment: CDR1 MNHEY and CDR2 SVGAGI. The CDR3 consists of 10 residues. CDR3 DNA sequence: TGCGGACAGTCTCGGACTGAAGCTTTCTTT. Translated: CGQSRTEAFF.

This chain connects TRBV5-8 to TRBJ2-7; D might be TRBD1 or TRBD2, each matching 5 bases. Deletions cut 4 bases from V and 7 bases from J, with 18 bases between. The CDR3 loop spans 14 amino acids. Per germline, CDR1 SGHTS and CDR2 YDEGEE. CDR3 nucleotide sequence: TGTGCCAGCAGCCCAGGGACGAGGTGGGGGGAGCAGTACTTC. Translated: CASSPGTRWGEQYF.

The CDR3, as DNA: TGTGCCAGCAGCGCCCCGGGCCTAATATGGAGTACCACTGAAGCTTTCTTT. Its protein product is CASSAPGLIWSTTEAFF. The V call is TRBV7-9, the J call TRBJ1-1; D unclear. Trimming took 5 bases from V and 4 from J, leaving 23 bases between them. The CDR3 spans 17 residues. From germline, CDR1 is SEHNR and CDR2 FQNEAQ (reference sequence).